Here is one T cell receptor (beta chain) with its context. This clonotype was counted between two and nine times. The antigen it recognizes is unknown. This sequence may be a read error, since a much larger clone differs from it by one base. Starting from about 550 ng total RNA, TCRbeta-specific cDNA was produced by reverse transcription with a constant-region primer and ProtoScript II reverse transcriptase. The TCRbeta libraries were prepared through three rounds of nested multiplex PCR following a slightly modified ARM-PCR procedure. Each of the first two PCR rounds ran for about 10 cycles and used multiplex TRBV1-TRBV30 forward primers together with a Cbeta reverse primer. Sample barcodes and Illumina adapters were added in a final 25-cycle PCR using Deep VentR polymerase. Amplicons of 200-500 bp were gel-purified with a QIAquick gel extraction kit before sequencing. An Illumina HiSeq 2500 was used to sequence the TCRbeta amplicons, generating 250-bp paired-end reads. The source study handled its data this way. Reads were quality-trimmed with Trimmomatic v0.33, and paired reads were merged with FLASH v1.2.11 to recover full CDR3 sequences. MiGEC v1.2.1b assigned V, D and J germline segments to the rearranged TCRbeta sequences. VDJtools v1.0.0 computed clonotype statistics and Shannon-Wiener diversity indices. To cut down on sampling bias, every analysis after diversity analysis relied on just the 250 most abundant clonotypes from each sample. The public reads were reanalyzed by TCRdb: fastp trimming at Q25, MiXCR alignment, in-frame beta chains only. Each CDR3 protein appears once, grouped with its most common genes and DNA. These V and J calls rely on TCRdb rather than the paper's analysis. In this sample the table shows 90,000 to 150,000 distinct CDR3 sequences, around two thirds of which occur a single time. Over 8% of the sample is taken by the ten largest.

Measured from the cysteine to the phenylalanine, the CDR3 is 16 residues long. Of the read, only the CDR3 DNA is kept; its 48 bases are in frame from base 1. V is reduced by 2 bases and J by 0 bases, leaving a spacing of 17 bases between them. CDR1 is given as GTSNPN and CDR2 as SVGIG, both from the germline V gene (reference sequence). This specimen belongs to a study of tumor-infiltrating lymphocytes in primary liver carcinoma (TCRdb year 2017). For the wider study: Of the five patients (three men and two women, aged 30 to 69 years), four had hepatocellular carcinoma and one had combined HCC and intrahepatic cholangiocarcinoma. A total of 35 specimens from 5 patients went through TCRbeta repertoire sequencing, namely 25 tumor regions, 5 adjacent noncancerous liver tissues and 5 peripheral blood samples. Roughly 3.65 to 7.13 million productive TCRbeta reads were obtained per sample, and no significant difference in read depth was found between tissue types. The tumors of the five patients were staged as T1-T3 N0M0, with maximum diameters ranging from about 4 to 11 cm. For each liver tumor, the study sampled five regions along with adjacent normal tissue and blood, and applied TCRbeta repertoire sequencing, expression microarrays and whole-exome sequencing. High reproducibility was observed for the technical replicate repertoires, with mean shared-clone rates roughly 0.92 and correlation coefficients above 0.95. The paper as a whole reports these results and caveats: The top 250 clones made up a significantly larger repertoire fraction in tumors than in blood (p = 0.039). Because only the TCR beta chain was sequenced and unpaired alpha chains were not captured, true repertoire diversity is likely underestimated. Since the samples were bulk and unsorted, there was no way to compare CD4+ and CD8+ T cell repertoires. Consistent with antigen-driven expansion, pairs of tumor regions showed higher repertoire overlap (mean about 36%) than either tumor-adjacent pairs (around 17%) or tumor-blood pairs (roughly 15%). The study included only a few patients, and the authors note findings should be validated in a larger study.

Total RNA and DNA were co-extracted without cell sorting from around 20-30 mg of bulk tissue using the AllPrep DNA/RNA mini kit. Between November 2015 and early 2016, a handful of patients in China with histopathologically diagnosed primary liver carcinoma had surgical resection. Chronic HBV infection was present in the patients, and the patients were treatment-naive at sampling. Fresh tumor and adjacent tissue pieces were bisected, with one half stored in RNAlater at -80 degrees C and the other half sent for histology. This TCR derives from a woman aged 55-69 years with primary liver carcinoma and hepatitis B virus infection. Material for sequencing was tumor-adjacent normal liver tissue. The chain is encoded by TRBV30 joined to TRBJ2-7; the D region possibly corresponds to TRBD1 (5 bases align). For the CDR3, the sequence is CAWSPLGVSSSYEQYF. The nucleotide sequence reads TGTGCCTGGAGTCCATTAGGGGTTAGCAGCTCCTACGAGCAGTACTTC. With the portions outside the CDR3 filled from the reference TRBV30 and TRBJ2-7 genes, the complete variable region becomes SQTIHQWPATLVQPVGSPLSLECTVEGTSNPNLYWYRQAAGRGLQLLFYSVGIGQISSEVPQNLSASRPQDRQFILSSKKLLLSDSGFYLCAWSPLGVSSSYEQYFGPGTRLTVT.